This entry is about one TCR beta chain. This clone has only one observation. Its antigen remains undetermined. Base qualities are not provided; no much larger clone lies one nucleotide away. This record belongs to a study of shared clonotypes between healthy human individuals (dated by TCRdb to about 2020). Regarding the complete study: The cohort included a few men and a couple of women between 18 and 49 years of age. Each donor's leukapheresis produced roughly between about 0.9 and 9.5 billion PBMCs. To increase sequencing depth and limit assay-specific biases, TCR repertoire library preparation and sequencing were carried out by different laboratories using diverse techniques. Blood TCR repertoires of a handful of healthy adults were deeply sequenced to estimate repertoire size and the extent of clonotype sharing between individuals. For each donor, CD4 naive and CD4 memory were each run on three plates, CD8 naive on two plates, and CD8 memory on one plate.

CDR1 SGHRS and CDR2 YFSETQ are derived from the germline V gene. Reading from cysteine to phenylalanine, the CDR3 counts 14 amino acids. CDR3 DNA is the only sequence kept; it has 42 bases, read in frame from the first base. Trimming takes 3 bases off V and 4 bases off J; junction bases not matched to a gene: 4. Overall study outcomes, separate from this receptor: Rarefaction of sorted-subset datasets indicated incomplete sequencing despite the large sequencing depth. Sampling was restricted to blood, and TCR repertoires in tissue are likely to differ from TCR repertoires in blood. When a few donors were compared, the shared fraction of clonotypes was roughly 5% for naive CD4, 3% to 4% for naive CD8, 2.3% for memory CD4, and 0.4% for memory CD8. Compared with non-shared clonotypes, clonotypes shared by all four sorted-subset donors had higher generation probabilities. Estimated clonotype richness was generally larger for naive than for memory subsets. The genetic and exposure-history diversity represented was limited by the small number of donors. Pairwise subsampling led to the expectation that sequencing depth would affect the degree of clonotype sharing among donors.

The donors were healthy, HIV-negative adults who had no recently reported acute infections or vaccinations. Every donor was a Caucasian adult living in Nashville, Tennessee, USA. CD4+ T cells were enriched by magnetic negative selection, after which naive cells were positively selected on CD45RA and the negative fraction was taken as the memory subset. After blood collection by leukapheresis, PBMCs were isolated using Ficoll-Histopaque density gradient centrifugation and then cryopreserved in the vapor phase of liquid nitrogen. Analytical flow cytometry was used to check the purity and quantity of every magnetically sorted T cell population. Each sorted fraction had its genomic DNA isolated and then quantified by UV absorbance on a Nanodrop 2000c. Using the deep immunoSEQ assay, multiplex PCR amplified TCR CDR3 regions from genomic DNA. Genomic DNA extracted from each cell subset was distributed evenly over all wells of several immunoSEQ 96-well plates, and each plate served as one replicate. For sorted subsets, each replicate PCR was loaded with around 200 ng genomic DNA, equivalent to 30,000 or so T cell genomes. Purified libraries were quantified with a Qubit 3.0 fluorometer, sized on a Bioanalyzer 2100, and re-quantified with the KAPA Library Quantification kit. A separate single-read 150-cycle Illumina NextSeq 550 flow cell was used to sequence each immunoSEQ 96-well plate. Concerning the study's data processing: Because the immunoSEQ output included only junctional sequences and no quality scores, the filtering could not be the same as the filtering used for full-length reads. To assign V/J genes and CDR3, sequences were annotated against IMGT germline references using PyIR, a Python wrapper for IgBLAST v1.9. Reads with weak V/J assignments (E-value above 1e-6), missing CDR3, stop codons, out-of-frame junctions, or ambiguous translated residues were removed. V3J clonotypes were defined by identical inferred V gene, J gene, and CDR3 amino acid sequence. Percentage overlap between repertoires was calculated by dividing the number of shared unique clonotypes by the size of the smaller repertoire. Richness of each repertoire was evaluated using RTK rarefaction, the Chao1 estimator, and Recon v2.1 estimates of unobserved clonotypes. Generation probabilities were computed with OLGA for all TCRbeta clonotypes obtained by the gDNA method from a few donors. TCRdb carries this immuneACCESS record with in-frame sequences only. Its versions omit some clonotypes, under half of them owing to an unresolved V gene in the studies checked, with the rest unexplained. The D gene and trimming were derived from the DNA, and the V and J assignments and clone size from that table. This sample is represented by fewer than 3 million clones; just under 95% of them were singletons. The top ten hold around 0.35% of the sample.

This clonotype was sampled from a man aged 18 to 30 in good health. Some clones in this sample may be carry-over from other donors' samples. Recombination joined TRBV5-1 with TRBJ2-5; TRBD1 lines up with 9 middle nucleotides. Sequences were obtained from naive CD4+ T cells from PBMCs. The sample's cell subset or site, from its label and the paper: CD45RA+ positively selected. The DNA reads as follows: TGCGCCAGCAGCTACCAGACAGGGGGAGAGACCCAGTACTTC. This encodes CASSYQTGGETQYF.